This note documents a single TCR beta chain sequence. The antigen remains undetermined. This CDR3 region has 15 residues. CDR1 is MNHEY and CDR2 is SMNVEV in the germline V gene (reference sequence). The V end was cut by 6 bases, the J end by 0 bases, with 14 bases between. This sample was included in a study of shared clonotypes between healthy human individuals. Study conclusions and caveats: What rarefaction showed was incomplete sorted-subset sequencing despite large depth. Relative to memory subsets, naive subsets generally showed larger estimated richness.

Some 32,000 T cell genomes, or approximately 190 ng DNA, went into the sorted-subset replicate PCRs. The table came from immunoSEQ multiplex PCR; TCRdb's copy has only in-frame clones and leaves some out. The table includes 2 million or so clones, 85% to 95% detected once. This chain connects TRBV27 to TRBJ1-1, with no clear D. Material for sequencing was naive CD4+ T cells sorted from blood. Subset of the sample: CD45RA+ positively selected. The TCR sequence derives from a man aged 18 to 30 in good health. CDR3 sequence (DNA): TGTGCCAGCAGGGACGGTACAGAGTTGAACACTGAAGCTTTCTTT. Protein sequence: CASRDGTELNTEAFF.